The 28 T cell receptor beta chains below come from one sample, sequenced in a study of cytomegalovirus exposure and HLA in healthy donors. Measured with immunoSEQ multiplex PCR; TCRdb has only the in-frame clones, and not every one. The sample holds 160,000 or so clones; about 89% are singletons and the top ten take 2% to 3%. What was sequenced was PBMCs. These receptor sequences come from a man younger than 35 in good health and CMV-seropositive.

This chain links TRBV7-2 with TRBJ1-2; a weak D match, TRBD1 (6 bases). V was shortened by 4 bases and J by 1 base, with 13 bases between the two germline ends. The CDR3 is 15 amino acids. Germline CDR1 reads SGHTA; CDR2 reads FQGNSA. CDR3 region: CASSSTGLGNYGYTF. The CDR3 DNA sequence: TGTGCCAGCAGCTCCACAGGGTTGGGTAACTATGGCTACACCTTC.

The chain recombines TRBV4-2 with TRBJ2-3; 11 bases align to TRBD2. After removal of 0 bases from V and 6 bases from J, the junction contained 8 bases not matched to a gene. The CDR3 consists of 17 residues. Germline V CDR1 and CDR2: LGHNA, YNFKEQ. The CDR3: CASSQDPSGRPGDTQYF. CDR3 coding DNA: TGTGCCAGCAGCCAAGACCCTAGCGGGAGGCCGGGGGATACGCAGTATTTT.

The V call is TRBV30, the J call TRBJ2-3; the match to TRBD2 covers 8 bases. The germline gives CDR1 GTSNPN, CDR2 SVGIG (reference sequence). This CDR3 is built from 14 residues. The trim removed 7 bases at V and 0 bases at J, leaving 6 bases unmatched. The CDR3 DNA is TGTGCCTCAGATAGCGGGACTAGCACAGATACGCAGTATTTT. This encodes CASDSGTSTDTQYF.

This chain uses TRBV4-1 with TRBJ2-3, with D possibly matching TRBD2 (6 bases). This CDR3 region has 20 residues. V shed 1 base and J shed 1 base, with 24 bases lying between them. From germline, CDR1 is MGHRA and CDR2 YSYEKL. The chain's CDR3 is CASSQGGARGWRGGTDTQYF. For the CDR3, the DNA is TGCGCCAGCAGCCAAGGTGGGGCTAGAGGTTGGCGGGGAGGCACAGATACGCAGTATTTT.

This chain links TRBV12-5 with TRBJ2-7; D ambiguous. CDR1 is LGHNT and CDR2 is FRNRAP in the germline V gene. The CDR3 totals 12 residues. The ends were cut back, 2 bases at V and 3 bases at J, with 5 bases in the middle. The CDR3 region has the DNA TGTGCTAGTGGTTTGCAGTTCTACGAGCAGTACTTC. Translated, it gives CASGLQFYEQYF.

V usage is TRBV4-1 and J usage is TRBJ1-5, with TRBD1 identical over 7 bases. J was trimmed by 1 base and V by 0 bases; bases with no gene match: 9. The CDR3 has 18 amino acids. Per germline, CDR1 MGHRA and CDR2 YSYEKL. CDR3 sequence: CASSQDVKGAGSNQPQHF. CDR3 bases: TGCGCCAGCAGCCAAGATGTGAAGGGGGCGGGCAGCAATCAGCCCCAGCATTTT.

CDR3 region: CASSLTGGDTQYF. The CDR3 DNA reads as TGTGCCAGCAGCTTGACAGGGGGAGATACGCAGTATTTT. The V gene is TRBV5-6, the J gene TRBJ2-3; TRBD1 agrees at 8 bases. The CDR3 loop spans 13 amino acids. Losses at the gene ends were 1 base for V and 5 bases for J; bases not matched to a gene: 0. Germline V gene data show CDR1 as SGHDT and CDR2 as YYEEEE.

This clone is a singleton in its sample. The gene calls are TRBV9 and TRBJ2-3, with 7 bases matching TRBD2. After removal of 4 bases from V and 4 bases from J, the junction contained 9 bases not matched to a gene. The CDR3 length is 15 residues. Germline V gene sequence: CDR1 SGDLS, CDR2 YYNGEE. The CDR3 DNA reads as TGTGCCAGCAGCCCGGGGGGAAACAGCGCAGATACGCAGTATTTT. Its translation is CASSPGGNSADTQYF.

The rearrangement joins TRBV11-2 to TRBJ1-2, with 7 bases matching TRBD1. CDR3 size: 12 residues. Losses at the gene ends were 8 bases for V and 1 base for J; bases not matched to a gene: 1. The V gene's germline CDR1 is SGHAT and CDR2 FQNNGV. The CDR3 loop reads CASRDSNYGYTF. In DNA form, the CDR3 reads TGTGCCAGCCGGGACAGTAACTATGGCTACACCTTC.

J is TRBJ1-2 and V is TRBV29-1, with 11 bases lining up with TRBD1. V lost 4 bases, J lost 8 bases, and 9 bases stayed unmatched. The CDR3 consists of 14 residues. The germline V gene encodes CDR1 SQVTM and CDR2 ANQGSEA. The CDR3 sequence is CSVAGTGGGGGYTF. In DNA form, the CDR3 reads TGCAGCGTTGCCGGGACAGGGGGGGGAGGAGGCTACACCTTC.

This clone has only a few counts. The CDR3, as DNA: TGTGCCAGCAGTTCCTACAGGGGGCACGAGCAGTACTTC. Protein sequence: CASSSYRGHEQYF. The chain uses TRBV27 and TRBJ2-7, with 9 bases lining up with TRBD1. The germline CDR1 and CDR2 sequences are MNHEY and SMNVEV (reference sequence). This CDR3 spans 13 amino acids. V lost 4 bases and J lost 5; bases outside the gene matches: 3.

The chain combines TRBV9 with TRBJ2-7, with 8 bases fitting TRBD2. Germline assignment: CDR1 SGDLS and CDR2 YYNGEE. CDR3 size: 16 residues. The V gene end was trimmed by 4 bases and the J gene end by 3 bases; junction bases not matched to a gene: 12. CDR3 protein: CASSPAGAGGYYEQYF. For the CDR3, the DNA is TGTGCCAGCAGCCCTGCCGGCGCGGGAGGTTACTACGAGCAGTACTTC.

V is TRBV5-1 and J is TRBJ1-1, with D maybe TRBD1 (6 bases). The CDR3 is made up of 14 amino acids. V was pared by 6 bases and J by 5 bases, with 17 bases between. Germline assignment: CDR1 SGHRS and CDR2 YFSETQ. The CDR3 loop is CASNGGAGDTEAFF. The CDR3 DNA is TGCGCCAGCAACGGGGGGGCAGGTGATACTGAAGCTTTCTTT. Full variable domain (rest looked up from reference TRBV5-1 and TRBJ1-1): KAGVTQTPRYLIKTRGQQVTLSCSPISGHRSVSWYQQTPGQGLQFLFEYFSETQRNKGNFPGRFSGRQFSNSRSEMNVSTLELGDSALYLCASNGGAGDTEAFFGQGTRLTVV.

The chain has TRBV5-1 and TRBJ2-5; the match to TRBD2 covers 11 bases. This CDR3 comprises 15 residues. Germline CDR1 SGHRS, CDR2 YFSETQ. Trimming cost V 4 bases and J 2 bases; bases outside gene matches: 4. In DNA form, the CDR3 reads TGCGCCAGCAGCCCAGGGACTAGCGGACAAGAGACCCAGTACTTC. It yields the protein CASSPGTSGQETQYF.

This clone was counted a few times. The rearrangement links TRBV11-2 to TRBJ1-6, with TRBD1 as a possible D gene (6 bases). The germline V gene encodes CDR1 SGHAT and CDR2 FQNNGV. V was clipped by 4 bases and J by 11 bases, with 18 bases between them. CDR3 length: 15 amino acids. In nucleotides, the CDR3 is TGTGCCAGCAGCTCTATTCCGAGACAGGAAGCACCCCTCCACTTT. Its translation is CASSSIPRQEAPLHF.

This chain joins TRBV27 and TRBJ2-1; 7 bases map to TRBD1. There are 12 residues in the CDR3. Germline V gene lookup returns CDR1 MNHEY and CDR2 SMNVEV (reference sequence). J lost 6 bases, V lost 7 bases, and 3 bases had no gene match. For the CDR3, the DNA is TGTGCCAGCAAACGGGACAGCAATGAGCAGTTCTTC. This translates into CASKRDSNEQFF.

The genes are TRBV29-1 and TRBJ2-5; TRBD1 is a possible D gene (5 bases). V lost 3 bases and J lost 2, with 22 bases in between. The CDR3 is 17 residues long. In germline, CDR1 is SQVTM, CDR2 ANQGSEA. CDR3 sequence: CSVDGAGISSIQETQYF. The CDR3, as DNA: TGCAGCGTTGATGGGGCAGGGATCTCGTCAATACAAGAGACCCAGTACTTC.

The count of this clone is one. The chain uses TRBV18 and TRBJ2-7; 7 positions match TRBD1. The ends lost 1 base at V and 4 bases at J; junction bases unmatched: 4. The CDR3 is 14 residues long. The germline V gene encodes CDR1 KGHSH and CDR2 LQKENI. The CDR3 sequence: CASSPRQGSYEQYF. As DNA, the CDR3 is TGTGCCAGCTCACCACGACAGGGTTCTTACGAGCAGTACTTC.

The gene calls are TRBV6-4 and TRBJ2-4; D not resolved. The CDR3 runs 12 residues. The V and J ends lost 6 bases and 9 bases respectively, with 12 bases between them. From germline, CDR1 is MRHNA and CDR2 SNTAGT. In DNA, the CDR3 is TGTGCCAGCAGCCCCGGCGGTACCATTCAGTACTTC. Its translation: CASSPGGTIQYF.

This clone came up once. The CDR3 bases are TGTGCCAGTAGTACGACAGGTACCGGGGAGCTGTTTTTT. It translates to CASSTTGTGELFF. The rearrangement links TRBV19 to TRBJ2-2; D is possibly TRBD1 (6 bases). CDR3 length: 13 residues. The germline V gene has CDR1 LNHDA and CDR2 SQIVND (reference sequence). With 4 bases removed from V and 5 bases from J, the gap between germline ends came to 8 bases.

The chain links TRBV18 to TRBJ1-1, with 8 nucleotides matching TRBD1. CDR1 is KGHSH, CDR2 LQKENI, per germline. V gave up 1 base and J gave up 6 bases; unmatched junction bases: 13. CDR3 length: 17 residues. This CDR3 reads CASSPRRGRGRTAEAFF. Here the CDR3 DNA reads TGTGCCAGCTCACCACGGAGAGGCAGGGGGCGGACGGCTGAAGCTTTCTTT.

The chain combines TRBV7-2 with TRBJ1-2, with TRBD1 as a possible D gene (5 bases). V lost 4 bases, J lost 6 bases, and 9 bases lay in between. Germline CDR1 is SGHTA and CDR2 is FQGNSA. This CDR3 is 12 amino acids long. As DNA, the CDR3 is TGTGCCAGCAGCTACCGCAGGGATGGCTACACCTTC. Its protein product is CASSYRRDGYTF.

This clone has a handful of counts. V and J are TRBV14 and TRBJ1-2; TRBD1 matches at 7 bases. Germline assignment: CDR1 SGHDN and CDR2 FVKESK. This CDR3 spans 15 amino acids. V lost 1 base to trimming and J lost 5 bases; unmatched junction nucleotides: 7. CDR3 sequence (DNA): TGTGCCAGCAGCCAAGGGGACAGCCGCTTTTATGGCTACACCTTC. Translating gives CASSQGDSRFYGYTF. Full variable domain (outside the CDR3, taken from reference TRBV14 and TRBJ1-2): EAGVTQFPSHSVIEKGQTVTLRCDPISGHDNLYWYRRVMGKEIKFLLHFVKESKQDESGMPNNRFLAERTGGTYSTLKVQPAELEDSGVYFCASSQGDSRFYGYTFGSGTRLTVV.

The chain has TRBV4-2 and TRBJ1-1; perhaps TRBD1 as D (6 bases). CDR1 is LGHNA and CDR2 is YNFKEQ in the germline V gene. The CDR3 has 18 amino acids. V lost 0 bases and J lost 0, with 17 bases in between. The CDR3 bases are TGTGCCAGCAGCCAAGATGTGGGTTCAGGGGCTATGAACACTGAAGCTTTCTTT. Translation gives CASSQDVGSGAMNTEAFF.

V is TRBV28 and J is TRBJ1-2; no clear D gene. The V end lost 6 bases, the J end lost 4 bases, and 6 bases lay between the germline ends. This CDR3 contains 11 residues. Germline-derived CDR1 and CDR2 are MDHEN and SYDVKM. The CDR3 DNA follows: TGTGCCAGCAGCCCTACCTATGGCTACACCTTC. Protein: CASSPTYGYTF.

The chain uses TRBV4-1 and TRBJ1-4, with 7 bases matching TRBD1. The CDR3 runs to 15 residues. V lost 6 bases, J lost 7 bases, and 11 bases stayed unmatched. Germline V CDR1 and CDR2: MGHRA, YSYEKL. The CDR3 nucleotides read TGCGCCAGCAGACCTACAGGGACAGTGAGTGAAAAACTGTTTTTT. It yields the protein CASRPTGTVSEKLFF.

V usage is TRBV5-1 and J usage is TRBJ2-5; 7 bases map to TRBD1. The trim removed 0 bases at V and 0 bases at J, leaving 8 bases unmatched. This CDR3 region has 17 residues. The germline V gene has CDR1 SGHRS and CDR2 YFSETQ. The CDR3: CASSLGAGGHYQETQYF. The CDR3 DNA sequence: TGCGCCAGCAGCTTGGGGGCAGGGGGACACTACCAAGAGACCCAGTACTTC.

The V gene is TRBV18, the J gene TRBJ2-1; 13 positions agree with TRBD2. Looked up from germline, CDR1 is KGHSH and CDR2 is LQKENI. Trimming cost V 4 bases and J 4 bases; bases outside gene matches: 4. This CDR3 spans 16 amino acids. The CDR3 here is CASSQTSGGAYNEQFF. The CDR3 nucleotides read TGTGCCAGCTCACAAACTAGCGGGGGGGCTTACAATGAGCAGTTCTTC. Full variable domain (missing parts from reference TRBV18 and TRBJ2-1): NAGVMQNPRHLVRRRGQEARLRCSPMKGHSHVYWYRQLPEEGLKFMVYLQKENIIDESGMPKERFSAEFPKEGPSILRIQQVVRGDSAAYFCASSQTSGGAYNEQFFGPGTRLTVL.